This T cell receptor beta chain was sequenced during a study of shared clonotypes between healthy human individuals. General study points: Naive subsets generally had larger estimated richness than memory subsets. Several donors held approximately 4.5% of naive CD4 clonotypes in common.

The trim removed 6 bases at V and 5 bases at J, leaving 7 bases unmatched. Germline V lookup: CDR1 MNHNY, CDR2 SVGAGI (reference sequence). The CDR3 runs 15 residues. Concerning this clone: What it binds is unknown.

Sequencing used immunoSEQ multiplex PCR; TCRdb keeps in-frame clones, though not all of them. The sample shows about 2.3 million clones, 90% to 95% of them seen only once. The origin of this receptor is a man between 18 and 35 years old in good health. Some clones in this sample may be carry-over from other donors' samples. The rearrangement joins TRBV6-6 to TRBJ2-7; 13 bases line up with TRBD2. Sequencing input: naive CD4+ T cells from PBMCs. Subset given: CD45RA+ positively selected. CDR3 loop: CASSSRTSGSHEQYF. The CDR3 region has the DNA TGTGCCAGCAGCTCTAGGACTAGCGGGAGTCACGAGCAGTACTTC.